The sample holds one count of the clone carrying this T cell receptor (beta chain). Its antigen remains unknown. The assay was immunoSEQ multiplex PCR, and TCRdb's table has in-frame clones only and misses some. The table lists about 95,000 clones, around 85% of them singletons. The sample is drawn from a study of OX40 agonist ivuxolimab in advanced cancers. The junction had 13 bases not matched to a gene; V was cut back by 2 bases and J by 7 bases. The CDR3 sequence is 16 residues long. Germline CDR1 reads MGHRA; CDR2 reads YSYEKL. Whole-study results and caveats: Blood T cells, both CD4+ and CD8+, expanded clonally by week 6 at 0.1 to 3.0 mg/kg.

This clonotype was obtained from an adult with an advanced solid tumor such as melanoma, head and neck, liver or kidney cancer. The chain couples TRBV4-1 to TRBJ2-5; 7 bases fit TRBD2. Sequenced here: CD4+ or CD8+ T cells sorted from blood, sampled in a trial of the OX40 agonist ivuxolimab. As DNA, the CDR3 is TGCGCCAGCAGCCAATTCGGCCTAGCGGCAGGGTCGACCCAGTACTTC. Protein product: CASSQFGLAAGSTQYF.